The 5 T cell receptor beta chains given below trace back to one sample, sequenced in a study of control samples from healthy donors and cancer patients. Sequenced by immunoSEQ multiplex PCR; TCRdb stores in-frame clones only, minus some. The sample contains about 160,000 clones, over 90% of which appear only once. The source material was blood. These receptors all stem from a woman aged 25 to 39 in good health.

The rearrangement uses TRBV11-3 and TRBJ1-1, with TRBD1 as a possible D gene (5 bases). The V gene's germline CDR1 is SGHNT and CDR2 YENEEA. Trimming took 5 bases from V and 1 from J, leaving 14 bases between them. The CDR3 is 15 amino acids. As DNA, the CDR3 is TGTGCCAGCAGCCCAGACGGGGCCTCGAACACTGAAGCTTTCTTT. Its protein product is CASSPDGASNTEAFF.

The genes are TRBV5-1 and TRBJ1-1; TRBD1 is a possible D gene (5 bases). CDR1 and CDR2 (germline): SGHRS, YFSETQ. Trimming pared 1 base from V and 6 bases from J, leaving 10 bases between. This CDR3 region has 13 residues. CDR3 bases: TGCGCCAGCAGCTTGCGTGGGGGTTCTGAAGCTTTCTTT. This encodes CASSLRGGSEAFF.

V and J are TRBV28 and TRBJ1-1; 8 nucleotides align to TRBD1. Germline CDR1 reads MDHEN; CDR2 reads SYDVKM. V dropped 7 bases and J dropped 3; count of bases not matched to a gene: 7. CDR3 length: 14 amino acids. CDR3 sequence (DNA): TGTGCCAGCAAAGCAAGGACAGGGTACACTGAAGCTTTCTTT. It translates to CASKARTGYTEAFF.

The chain combines TRBV6-1 with TRBJ1-5; D is uncertain. V was trimmed by 0 bases and J by 0 bases, leaving 9 bases between them. The CDR3 length is 16 residues. CDR1 MNHNS and CDR2 SASEGT come from the germline V gene. CDR3 sequence reads: CASSEARVGSNQPQHF. Written as DNA, the CDR3 is TGTGCCAGCAGTGAAGCGAGGGTGGGTAGCAATCAGCCCCAGCATTTT.

This clone was picked up a small number of times. This chain joins TRBV18 and TRBJ1-3; D gene uncertain. Looked up from germline, CDR1 is KGHSH and CDR2 is LQKENI. V dropped 2 bases and J dropped 2 bases, with 16 bases sitting between them. The CDR3 length is 17 residues. The CDR3 coding sequence is TGTGCCAGCTCACCATCAGGTTCGGGATTTGCTGGAAACACCATATATTTT. Encoded protein: CASSPSGSGFAGNTIYF. Supplemented by reference TRBV18 and TRBJ1-3, the full variable domain reads NAGVMQNPRHLVRRRGQEARLRCSPMKGHSHVYWYRQLPEEGLKFMVYLQKENIIDESGMPKERFSAEFPKEGPSILRIQQVVRGDSAAYFCASSPSGSGFAGNTIYFGEGSWLTVV.